The 25 T cell receptor beta chains reported below all come from one sample, sequenced in a study of cytomegalovirus exposure and HLA in healthy donors (dated by TCRdb to the late 2010s). The method behind the library was the immunoSEQ multiplex PCR assay. For the multiplex PCR, a mixture combining 60 forward primers for TCR Vbeta segments and 13 reverse primers for TCR Jbeta segments was used. TCRdb's version of the immuneACCESS table is confined to in-frame rearrangements and falls short of the full clone set. An unresolved V gene accounts for under half of the shortfall where checked; the remainder is of unknown origin. A total of around 100,000 clones appear in this sample, 74% of them only once. The ten largest clones capture about 2.5% of the sample. The material sequenced was PBMCs. These TCRs come from a man aged 45-65 years in good health and CMV-seropositive.

V and J are TRBV10-3 and TRBJ1-1, with D tentatively TRBD1 (6 bases). Germline CDR1 is ENHRY and CDR2 is SYGVKD. Trimming removed 11 bases at V and 0 bases at J, with 13 bases between. The CDR3 spans 13 residues. The CDR3 is CALRQDLNTEAFF. CDR3 bases: TGTGCCCTCCGACAGGACCTGAACACTGAAGCTTTCTTT.

The chain joins TRBV10-3 to TRBJ2-1, with unresolved D. This CDR3 region has 14 residues. Trimming shortened V by 3 bases and J by 4 bases, and 10 bases separated the two germline ends. Germline assignment: CDR1 ENHRY and CDR2 SYGVKD. The CDR3 DNA reads TGTGCCATCAGTGAACAGATAGTATACAATGAGCAGTTCTTC. This translates into CAISEQIVYNEQFF.

This clone was detected once. This chain uses TRBV5-4 with TRBJ1-1; D unresolved. The germline gives CDR1 SGHNT, CDR2 YYREEE (reference sequence). The V gene lost 1 base and the J gene lost 1 base, with 5 bases spanning the gap. CDR3 length: 13 amino acids. The chain's CDR3 is CASSLNRNTEAFF. CDR3 bases: TGTGCCAGCAGCTTGAATCGGAACACTGAAGCTTTCTTT.

The V and J genes are TRBV4-1 and TRBJ2-6; possible D gene TRBD2, 6 bases. The CDR3 runs 15 residues. The germline V gene encodes CDR1 MGHRA and CDR2 YSYEKL. V lost 5 bases and J 0 bases, leaving 8 bases between the germline ends. The DNA for the CDR3 is TGCGCCAGCAGCGCGGGACTCTCTGGGGCCAACGTCCTGACTTTC. This translates into CASSAGLSGANVLTF.

The J gene is TRBJ2-7, the V gene TRBV5-1, with 9 bases fitting TRBD1. The V segment lost 4 bases and the J segment 7 bases; nucleotides outside the gene matches: 27. The CDR3 has 20 amino acids. Germline CDR1 SGHRS, CDR2 YFSETQ. The CDR3 coding sequence is TGCGCCAGCAGCATAACGACCGGGACAGGGCCCCTGGCCCCCTCCGGGGAGCAGTACTTC. Translation: CASSITTGTGPLAPSGEQYF.

This sequence joins TRBV2 and TRBJ2-7; 7 nucleotides match TRBD2. V was clipped by 1 base and J by 7 bases; unmatched bases: 16. The germline V gene has CDR1 SNHLY and CDR2 FYNNEI. The CDR3 extends over 17 amino acids. CDR3 in amino acids: CASSEDLAANLRGEQYF. DNA of the CDR3: TGTGCCAGCAGTGAAGATCTAGCGGCTAACCTTCGGGGAGAGCAGTACTTC.

The gene calls are TRBV6-1 and TRBJ2-1; possible D gene TRBD2, 6 bases. This CDR3 is 14 amino acids long. Germline assignment: CDR1 MNHNS and CDR2 SASEGT. The V gene lost 6 bases and the J gene lost 6 bases, with 15 bases spanning the gap. In DNA, the CDR3 is TGTGCCAGCAGCCGAGGACTACCCCGCAATGAGCAGTTCTTC. Protein: CASSRGLPRNEQFF.

V is TRBV7-8 and J is TRBJ2-7; D possibly corresponds to TRBD2 (6 bases). CDR1 and CDR2 (germline): SGHVS, FQNEAQ. Trimming pared 4 bases from V and 3 bases from J, leaving 13 bases between. The CDR3 loop spans 14 amino acids. CDR3 sequence: CASSSLGRHYEQYF. Written as DNA, the CDR3 is TGTGCCAGCAGCTCCCTCGGGAGACACTACGAGCAGTACTTC.

V usage is TRBV5-1 and J usage is TRBJ1-5; D ambiguous. Trimming took 9 bases from V and 9 from J, leaving 22 bases between them. The CDR3 length is 14 residues. Germline V lookup: CDR1 SGHRS, CDR2 YFSETQ. The CDR3 nucleotides are TGCGCCACCCCGTGGGTTTCGGGTCCGGCGCCCCAGCATTTT. It translates to CATPWVSGPAPQHF.

The rearrangement links TRBV27 to TRBJ2-1; TRBD2 matches 9 bases. CDR3 size: 15 residues. Unmatched junction bases numbered 12, after V lost 7 bases and J lost 8 bases. Per germline, CDR1 MNHEY and CDR2 SMNVEV (reference sequence). The CDR3 nucleotides read TGTGCCAGCAAATTGCGGGGGGGCGGTGGCTATGAGCAGTTCTTC. Its translation: CASKLRGGGGYEQFF.

The V and J genes are TRBV5-1 and TRBJ1-4; D uncertain. Trimming cost V 5 bases and J 1 base, with 9 bases left between them. In germline, CDR1 is SGHRS, CDR2 YFSETQ. This CDR3 spans 14 amino acids. The DNA for the CDR3 is TGCGCCAGCAGTCGGGATCTAACTAATGAAAAACTGTTTTTT. This sequence encodes CASSRDLTNEKLFF.

V and J are TRBV5-6 and TRBJ2-2, with D possibly matching TRBD2 (5 bases). Germline assignment: CDR1 SGHDT and CDR2 YYEEEE. The CDR3 has 15 amino acids. The V end lost 0 bases, the J end lost 3 bases, and 9 bases lay between the germline ends. The CDR3 bases are TGTGCCAGCAGCTTGGGTCTAGCCTACACCGGGGAGCTGTTTTTT. It codes for CASSLGLAYTGELFF.

This chain connects TRBV5-1 to TRBJ2-3, with 15 bases that match TRBD2. Germline-derived CDR1 and CDR2 are SGHRS and YFSETQ. The CDR3 extends over 21 amino acids. V lost 7 bases, J lost 0 bases, and 18 bases stayed unmatched. This CDR3 is CASRDSGLAGGSRASTDTQYF. The CDR3 DNA is TGCGCCAGCCGGGACTCGGGACTAGCGGGGGGATCACGGGCTAGCACAGATACGCAGTATTTT.

V usage is TRBV6-6 and J usage is TRBJ2-7, with a weak D call TRBD2 (5 bases). CDR1 is MNHNY, CDR2 SVGAGI, per germline (reference sequence). The CDR3 contains 12 residues. Trimming took off 7 bases at V and 2 bases at J, with 9 bases between the two ends. For the CDR3, the DNA is TGTGCCAGCAAAAGCGGAGCCTACGAGCAGTACTTC. It codes for CASKSGAYEQYF.

The chain combines TRBV15 with TRBJ2-5, with D perhaps TRBD2 (6 bases). Germline V gene lookup returns CDR1 LNHNV and CDR2 YYDKDF (reference sequence). Between the trimmed V and J ends, which lost 2 bases and 4 bases, there was a span of 17 bases. The CDR3 is 16 amino acids. The CDR3 nucleotides read TGTGCCACCAGCAGACCCCGACAGATCGGGGGAGAGACCCAGTACTTC. It yields the protein CATSRPRQIGGETQYF.

This chain uses TRBV5-1 with TRBJ1-2; maybe TRBD1 (6 bases). The V gene lost 4 bases and the J gene lost 0 bases, with 13 bases spanning the gap. CDR3 length: 15 residues. CDR1 and CDR2 (germline): SGHRS, YFSETQ. CDR3 sequence: CASSPGQPANYGYTF. CDR3 DNA sequence: TGCGCCAGCAGCCCCGGACAGCCTGCTAACTATGGCTACACCTTC. The full variable domain, completed using reference TRBV5-1 and TRBJ1-2, is KAGVTQTPRYLIKTRGQQVTLSCSPISGHRSVSWYQQTPGQGLQFLFEYFSETQRNKGNFPGRFSGRQFSNSRSEMNVSTLELGDSALYLCASSPGQPANYGYTFGSGTRLTVV.

On this clone: At one boundary the junction diverges from the germline segment, which might be a read error. The rearrangement uses TRBV7-9 and TRBJ2-7, with 8 positions matching TRBD1. The CDR3 totals 13 residues. Germline values: CDR1 SEHNR, CDR2 FQNEAQ (reference sequence). CDR3 nucleotide sequence: TGTTCCAGCAGCCGTCTGACAGGGGACGAGCAGTACTTC. Protein sequence: CSSSRLTGDEQYF.

This clone was counted once. V gene TRBV2 combines with J gene TRBJ1-1; 12 bases line up with TRBD1. With 7 bases clipped from V and 3 bases from J, the junction kept 6 bases outside the gene matches. The germline V gene encodes CDR1 SNHLY and CDR2 FYNNEI. This CDR3 spans 15 amino acids. The CDR3 protein is CASTGTGGAYTEAFF. The CDR3 DNA reads TGTGCCAGCACCGGGACAGGGGGCGCGTACACTGAAGCTTTCTTT.

The rearrangement uses TRBV2 and TRBJ2-3; perhaps TRBD2 as D (5 bases). CDR1 is SNHLY, CDR2 FYNNEI, per germline. The CDR3 runs to 13 residues. Trimming pared 6 bases from V and 4 bases from J, leaving 11 bases between. In DNA form, the CDR3 reads TGTGCCAGCAGCGCGGGCGCAGCAGATACGCAGTATTTT. Its translation is CASSAGAADTQYF.

The chain employs TRBV18 and TRBJ2-7; tentatively, D is TRBD2 (6 bases). V gave up 3 bases and J gave up 3 bases, with 15 bases separating them. This CDR3 comprises 15 residues. CDR1 is KGHSH and CDR2 is LQKENI in the germline V gene. Here the CDR3 DNA reads TGTGCCAGCTCACCCTCGGGGGTACCAAACTACGAGCAGTACTTC. This translates into CASSPSGVPNYEQYF.

This clone has more than one count but fewer than ten. This sequence joins TRBV2 and TRBJ2-2, with a possible D match to TRBD2 (5 bases). V dropped 3 bases and J dropped 4 bases, with 9 bases sitting between them. CDR1 and CDR2 from the germline V gene are SNHLY and FYNNEI. The CDR3 is 14 residues long. CDR3 DNA sequence: TGTGCCAGCAGTGAGAGGGCTGGCACCGGGGAGCTGTTTTTT. It translates to CASSERAGTGELFF.

The rearrangement uses TRBV30 and TRBJ2-2, with TRBD1 matching over 11 bases. Germline V gene sequence: CDR1 GTSNPN, CDR2 SVGIG (reference sequence). J gave up 6 bases and V 1 base, and 7 bases lay outside the gene matches. The length of the CDR3 is 16 residues. This CDR3 reads CAWSEGTGGRAGELFF. In nucleotides, the CDR3 is TGTGCCTGGAGTGAGGGGACAGGGGGGCGCGCCGGGGAGCTGTTTTTT.

The gene calls are TRBV30 and TRBJ2-7; possibly TRBD1 for D (7 bases). Germline V gene lookup returns CDR1 GTSNPN and CDR2 SVGIG (reference sequence). Trimming took off 3 bases at V and 0 bases at J, with 15 bases between the two ends. CDR3 length: 15 amino acids. The CDR3 nucleotides are TGTGCCTGGAGAGTCAGGGGGGCTACCTCCTACGAGCAGTACTTC. It translates to CAWRVRGATSYEQYF.

This clone has only a few counts. This chain connects TRBV5-1 to TRBJ1-2, with 9 bases that match TRBD1. V shed 3 bases and J 7 bases; nucleotides not matched to a gene: 7. The CDR3 has 14 amino acids. In germline, CDR1 is SGHRS, CDR2 YFSETQ. CDR3 sequence reads: CASSSDRGVGGYTF. Here the CDR3 DNA reads TGCGCCAGCAGCTCGGACAGGGGTGTTGGTGGCTACACCTTC. Drawing the rest from reference TRBV5-1 and TRBJ1-2, the complete variable domain is KAGVTQTPRYLIKTRGQQVTLSCSPISGHRSVSWYQQTPGQGLQFLFEYFSETQRNKGNFPGRFSGRQFSNSRSEMNVSTLELGDSALYLCASSSDRGVGGYTFGSGTRLTVV.

The V and J genes are TRBV14 and TRBJ2-1, with TRBD2 matching 14 bases. CDR3 length equals 17 residues. Germline assignment: CDR1 SGHDN and CDR2 FVKESK. J was trimmed by 8 bases and V by 1 base; bases with no gene match: 7. CDR3 protein: CASSQGRLAGGPYEQFF. Here the CDR3 DNA reads TGTGCCAGCAGCCAAGGCCGACTAGCGGGAGGGCCGTATGAGCAGTTCTTC.